This T cell receptor beta chain was retrieved from a study of shared T cell receptors in the human thymus. Trimming cost V 5 bases and J 2 bases; bases outside gene matches: 23. Looked up from germline, CDR1 is SGHVS and CDR2 is FQNEAQ. The CDR3 extends over 20 amino acids. Some clones are missing from TCRdb's copy, which holds only in-frame ones; the method was immunoSEQ multiplex PCR. This table has about 660,000 clones, around nine tenths appearing once. The same data also went into a second study, on human thymus T cells. That study adds: There appeared to be biased usage of V and J genes in thymic and blood repertoires. A high degree of thymic repertoire overlap among unrelated individuals was reported in related research.

The sequence was obtained from a boy younger than two with a congenital heart defect. The sequencing input was thymocytes. The chain joins TRBV7-8 to TRBJ2-5, with 7 bases identical to TRBD2. CDR3 DNA sequence: TGTGCCAGCAGCCCACCCATTCGTTTGAGGGAGGGCGGGCCTCAAGAGACCCAGTACTTC. Encoded protein: CASSPPIRLREGGPQETQYF.